This passage covers 25 T cell receptor beta chains from one sample sequenced in a study of blood T cell repertoires in COVID-19. The protocol was immunoSEQ multiplex PCR, while the TCRdb copy is restricted to in-frame clones and leaves out a portion. The profile shows about 250,000 clones, about 82% of them singletons. Sequenced sample: PBMCs or T cells enriched from blood (not recorded which). Every receptor here comes from a woman aged 50 to 65 with acute COVID-19.

The chain employs TRBV6-4 and TRBJ2-3; TRBD2 agrees at 11 bases. The CDR3 has 15 amino acids. Per germline, CDR1 MRHNA and CDR2 SNTAGT. V lost 6 bases and J lost 5; bases outside the gene matches: 7. The CDR3 is CASSHSGGAGDTQYF. CDR3 sequence (DNA): TGTGCCAGCAGCCATAGCGGGGGGGCTGGAGATACGCAGTATTTT.

The chain recombines TRBV5-1 with TRBJ1-1; weak D call: TRBD1 (5 bases). The CDR3 consists of 17 residues. V dropped 0 bases and J dropped 2 bases, with 17 bases sitting between them. The germline CDR1 and CDR2 sequences are SGHRS and YFSETQ. The DNA for the CDR3 is TGCGCCAGCAGCTTGGGTCCTCCGGGACTTCAAAACACTGAAGCTTTCTTT. Its protein is CASSLGPPGLQNTEAFF.

This chain connects TRBV5-8 to TRBJ1-2; no clear D. CDR1 and CDR2 from the germline V gene are SGHTS and YDEGEE. The CDR3 extends over 13 amino acids. The V and J ends lost 2 bases and 4 bases respectively, with 9 bases between them. The CDR3 region is CASSFGGLYGYTF. CDR3 nucleotide sequence: TGTGCCAGCAGCTTCGGCGGACTCTATGGCTACACCTTC.

This clone was recorded a few times. The chain links TRBV11-2 to TRBJ1-2, with 8 bases lining up with TRBD1. The CDR3 sequence is 14 residues long. The J segment lost 8 bases and the V segment lost 0 bases, leaving 5 bases of the junction unmatched. Germline CDR1 reads SGHAT; CDR2 reads FQNNGV. The CDR3 region is CASSLDRTGSGYTF. CDR3 coding DNA: TGTGCCAGCAGCTTAGATCGGACAGGGAGCGGCTACACCTTC.

The J gene is TRBJ1-1, the V gene TRBV2, with D possibly TRBD1 on 6 matching bases. Deletions cut 1 base from V and 10 bases from J, with 19 bases between. From germline, CDR1 is SNHLY and CDR2 FYNNEI. This CDR3 has 15 residues. The CDR3 reads CASSEDIGGRARAFF. DNA of the CDR3: TGTGCCAGCAGTGAAGACATTGGGGGCAGGGCGCGAGCTTTCTTT.

This rearrangement joins TRBV3-1 (or the pseudogene TRBV3-2) to TRBJ2-1; the D gene is possibly TRBD2 (7 bases). CDR1 LGHDT and CDR2 YNNKEL come from the germline V gene (reference sequence). Trimming took off 3 bases at V and 8 bases at J, with 20 bases between the two ends. CDR3 length: 16 residues. The CDR3 DNA reads as TGTGCCAGCAGCCACTCGTGGGGAGGGGGTGTGTATGAGCAGTTCTTC. Protein product: CASSHSWGGGVYEQFF.

The CDR3 sequence is CASSVFRDSYEQYF. CDR3 nucleotides: TGTGCCAGCAGCGTTTTCAGGGATTCCTACGAGCAGTACTTC. The V and J genes are TRBV9 and TRBJ2-7; D may be TRBD1 (5 bases). The CDR3 is made up of 14 amino acids. Trimming removed 2 bases at V and 1 base at J, with 10 bases between. Germline-derived CDR1 and CDR2 are SGDLS and YYNGEE.

The chain joins TRBV23-1 to TRBJ2-4; TRBD1 might be the D (5 bases). TRBV23-1 is recorded as an ORF, its role being uncertain. The CDR3 contains 17 residues. Trimming removed 2 bases from V and 2 bases from J, with 16 bases in between. DNA of the CDR3: TGCGCCAGCAGTCAAATGATCTCCAGGGCGTCCAAAAACATTCAGTACTTC. It is translated as CASSQMISRASKNIQYF.

The chain links TRBV7-2 to TRBJ2-5; 10 nucleotides match TRBD1. Germline values: CDR1 SGHTA, CDR2 FQGNSA. The CDR3 is made up of 17 amino acids. Trimming removed 0 bases from V and 5 bases from J; junction bases left unmatched: 9. The CDR3, as DNA: TGTGCCAGCAGCTTAGCCCGACAGGGGGCGAGATGGGAGACCCAGTACTTC. Protein product: CASSLARQGARWETQYF.

The J gene is TRBJ1-2, the V gene TRBV9; D possibly corresponds to TRBD1 (6 bases). The germline gives CDR1 SGDLS, CDR2 YYNGEE. The CDR3 has 14 residues. Trimming left V 6 bases short and J 5 bases short, with 17 bases between. CDR3 nucleotides: TGTGCCAGCAATGCAGGGGAAGGGTGGTATGGCTACACCTTC. Its protein product is CASNAGEGWYGYTF.

The chain joins TRBV7-2 to TRBJ1-3; D unresolved. Germline V gene data show CDR1 as SGHTA and CDR2 as FQGNSA. V lost 2 bases and J 0 bases, leaving 8 bases between the germline ends. This CDR3 has 15 amino acids. The CDR3 protein is CASSLITASGNTIYF. The CDR3 DNA follows: TGTGCCAGCAGCTTAATAACAGCCTCTGGAAACACCATATATTTT.

The chain recombines TRBV4-3 with TRBJ1-2; D may be TRBD1 (5 bases). There are 16 residues in the CDR3. The germline V gene has CDR1 LGHNA and CDR2 YSLEER. Trimming took off 5 bases at V and 3 bases at J, with 19 bases between the two ends. The CDR3 coding sequence is TGCGCCAGCAGCTCTTGGCAGTTGGGGGGAGACTATGGCTACACCTTC. This encodes CASSSWQLGGDYGYTF.

The rearrangement links TRBV30 to TRBJ2-2; D ambiguous. Deletions cut 3 bases from V and 5 bases from J, with 10 bases between. Germline CDR1 and CDR2: GTSNPN and SVGIG (reference sequence). The CDR3 is 13 residues long. DNA of the CDR3: TGTGCCTGGAGCCCCCTCCAGACCGGGGAGCTGTTTTTT. Translation: CAWSPLQTGELFF.

V is TRBV12-5 and J is TRBJ2-7; TRBD1 agrees at 8 bases. Germline V CDR1 and CDR2: LGHNT, FRNRAP. V shed 1 base, J shed 3 bases, and the junction held 8 bases outside the gene matches. The CDR3 sequence is 16 residues long. In nucleotides, the CDR3 is TGTGCTAGTGGTTTGGGGCCTCTCACAGGGGGCTACGAGCAGTACTTC. As protein: CASGLGPLTGGYEQYF.

This chain links TRBV30 with TRBJ2-2; D perhaps matches TRBD1 (6 bases). The CDR3 has 15 amino acids. Germline V gene data show CDR1 as GTSNPN and CDR2 as SVGIG (reference sequence). V lost 1 base to trimming and J lost 0 bases, with 9 bases between them. CDR3 protein: CAWSAGQPNTGELFF. The CDR3 DNA is TGTGCCTGGAGTGCAGGACAGCCGAACACCGGGGAGCTGTTTTTT.

The V gene is TRBV27, the J gene TRBJ1-2; TRBD1 aligns across 8 bases. V lost 5 bases to trimming and J lost 2 bases; unmatched junction nucleotides: 4. The CDR3 length is 14 residues. Germline lookup yields CDR1 MNHEY and CDR2 SMNVEV (reference sequence). The CDR3 sequence is CASSPRQGNYGYTF. The CDR3 DNA is TGTGCCAGCAGTCCCCGACAGGGGAACTATGGCTACACCTTC.

Only a few counts were recorded for this clone. The J gene is TRBJ1-1, the V gene TRBV6-5; TRBD1 might be the D (6 bases). V lost 7 bases to trimming and J lost 3 bases, with 18 bases between them. The germline V gene has CDR1 MNHEY and CDR2 SVGAGI. The CDR3 covers 15 residues. The CDR3 reads CASTVGGAGYTEAFF. The DNA for the CDR3 is TGTGCCAGCACAGTGGGGGGGGCAGGGTACACTGAAGCTTTCTTT.

The V and J genes are TRBV19 and TRBJ2-1; 10 bases are a match to TRBD1. This CDR3 is 18 amino acids long. Germline V gene data show CDR1 as LNHDA and CDR2 as SQIVND (reference sequence). V trimming: 3 bases; J trimming: 3 bases; junction bases outside the gene matches: 11. For the CDR3, the DNA is TGTGCCAGTAGTATGGACAGGGGGAGCGACATCAGCTACAATGAGCAGTTCTTC. As protein: CASSMDRGSDISYNEQFF.

CDR3 in DNA: TGTGCCAGCAGTGGACAGGGGGCCGCCGGGGAGCTGTTTTTT. This encodes CASSGQGAAGELFF. The rearrangement links TRBV2 to TRBJ2-2, with 10 bases aligning to TRBD1. The CDR3 totals 14 residues. V was pared by 4 bases and J by 6 bases, with 2 bases of the junction left unmatched. From germline, CDR1 is SNHLY and CDR2 FYNNEI.

V usage is TRBV27 and J usage is TRBJ1-3, with D maybe TRBD1 (5 bases). This CDR3 spans 20 amino acids. CDR1 is MNHEY and CDR2 is SMNVEV in the germline V gene (reference sequence). Trimming cost V 0 bases and J 3 bases, with 24 bases left between them. CDR3 loop: CASSLSFPSAGSFFGNTIYF. CDR3 bases: TGTGCCAGCAGTTTATCTTTTCCGTCCGCAGGGTCCTTTTTTGGAAACACCATATATTTT.

This clone was counted once. The rearrangement joins TRBV19 to TRBJ2-3, with 11 bases lining up with TRBD2. The CDR3 has 15 residues. The germline gives CDR1 LNHDA, CDR2 SQIVND (reference sequence). With 2 bases clipped from V and 3 bases from J, the junction kept 1 base outside the gene matches. The DNA of the CDR3 is TGTGCCAGTAGTATAAGGACTAGCGGGACAGATACGCAGTATTTT. Translation: CASSIRTSGTDTQYF.

The J gene is TRBJ1-5, the V gene TRBV18, with 8 positions matching TRBD1. The J segment lost 0 bases and the V segment lost 3 bases, leaving 7 bases of the junction unmatched. CDR1 and CDR2 from the germline V gene are KGHSH and LQKENI. CDR3 length: 17 amino acids. The CDR3 sequence: CASSPGQGMHSNQPQHF. DNA for the CDR3: TGTGCCAGCTCACCCGGACAGGGAATGCATAGCAATCAGCCCCAGCATTTT.

The V gene is TRBV19, the J gene TRBJ1-3; no clear D. With 2 bases removed from V and 0 bases from J, the gap between germline ends came to 11 bases. The V gene's germline CDR1 is LNHDA and CDR2 SQIVND (reference sequence). This CDR3 comprises 16 residues. CDR3 amino acids: CASSINNRPSGNTIYF. The CDR3 DNA reads as TGTGCCAGTAGTATAAATAACAGACCCTCTGGAAACACCATATATTTT.

This chain uses TRBV21-1 with TRBJ1-3; the D call TRBD1 from the table was never checked on the DNA. TRBV21-1 is flagged as a pseudogene. The CDR3 has 15 amino acids. Here the CDR3 DNA reads TGTGCCAGCCCAACCCTACCAGGTTCAGGGAACACCATATATTTT. It yields the protein CASPTLPGSGNTIYF.

The V and J genes are TRBV3-1 (or the pseudogene TRBV3-2) and TRBJ1-1; 8 nucleotides align to TRBD1. Trimming at V came to 1 base and at J to 6 bases, leaving 7 bases not matched to a gene. Germline CDR1 and CDR2: LGHDT and YNNKEL (reference sequence). The CDR3 extends over 15 amino acids. CDR3 protein: CASSQGGQVAPEAFF. CDR3 DNA: TGTGCCAGCAGCCAAGGGGGACAGGTGGCCCCTGAAGCTTTCTTT.